The next 5 T cell receptor beta chains were all read from a single sample in a study of control samples from healthy donors and cancer patients. Profiling relied on immunoSEQ multiplex PCR, and the TCRdb table lists in-frame clones only, not all of them. The sample lists some 64,000 clones, 90% occurring once. Source material: PBMCs. These receptor sequences come from a woman aged 50 to 65 with colorectal cancer.

The chain has TRBV30 and TRBJ2-7, with 8 positions matching TRBD2. The CDR3 spans 14 residues. The junction had 6 bases not matched to a gene; V was cut back by 0 bases and J by 5 bases. Germline lookup yields CDR1 GTSNPN and CDR2 SVGIG (reference sequence). The CDR3 DNA reads TGTGCCTGGAGTGTGAGGCGGGGGGCCCACGAGCAGTACTTC. Amino acid sequence: CAWSVRRGAHEQYF.

The chain links TRBV10-3 to TRBJ1-5; possible D gene TRBD1, 6 bases. The CDR3 is made up of 15 amino acids. The germline gives CDR1 ENHRY, CDR2 SYGVKD. V was pared by 10 bases and J by 6 bases, with 22 bases between. The CDR3 bases are TGTGCCACAGAAAGGGACATCGGCCGAGGTCAGCCCCAGCATTTT. Translation gives CATERDIGRGQPQHF.

The rearrangement joins TRBV16 to TRBJ1-2; D might be TRBD1 (5 bases). The ends were cut back, 5 bases at V and 7 bases at J, with 14 bases in the middle. The CDR3 covers 13 residues. CDR1 and CDR2 (germline): KGHSY, FQNENV. The CDR3 spells CASSWEGRRGYTF. The CDR3, as DNA: TGTGCCAGCAGCTGGGAGGGGCGGCGTGGCTACACCTTC.

This clone was seen a single time. The chain combines TRBV5-1 with TRBJ2-7; TRBD1 aligns across 8 bases. This CDR3 spans 14 amino acids. Germline assignment: CDR1 SGHRS and CDR2 YFSETQ. The J segment lost 1 base and the V segment lost 2 bases, leaving 2 bases of the junction unmatched. The CDR3 sequence: CASSFDRGSYEQYF. CDR3 nucleotide sequence: TGCGCCAGCAGCTTCGACAGGGGATCCTACGAGCAGTACTTC.

The V and J genes are TRBV2 and TRBJ1-2; D not resolved. CDR3 length: 12 amino acids. Looked up from germline, CDR1 is SNHLY and CDR2 is FYNNEI. V lost 7 bases to trimming and J lost 2 bases, with 8 bases between them. In DNA form, the CDR3 reads TGTGCCAGCAATCGGAAGAACTATGGCTACACCTTC. As protein: CASNRKNYGYTF.